This TCR beta chain was observed in a study of T cell responses to AZD1222 COVID-19 vaccine. This CDR3 contains 14 residues. The J segment lost 2 bases and the V segment lost 6 bases, leaving 4 bases of the junction unmatched. Germline CDR1 reads MNHNY; CDR2 reads SVGAGI (reference sequence). With respect to this clone: Its target is not known.

TCRdb's copy holds only in-frame clones and misses some; the assay was immunoSEQ multiplex PCR. The data hold some 150,000 clones, with approximately 88% observed a single time. General observations from the study: All repertoire sampling was performed exclusively after the peak T cell response. White British ancestry dominated among donors, who included more females, and clonal diversity was possibly underestimated. Targeting of unmutated variant regions was reportedly seen in nearly half of spike-specific TCRs. Spike-wide coverage was observed for vaccine-associated CD4 TCRs, with dominant responses at 160-218 and 743-854.

The origin of this receptor is an adult in good health. The specimen comprised peripheral blood, sampled on day 0 of MenACWY control vaccination. The chain has TRBV6-6 and TRBJ1-3, with 7 bases lining up with TRBD1. The CDR3 is CASSPTGPGNTIYF. In nucleotides, the CDR3 is TGTGCCAGCAGCCCGACAGGGCCTGGAAACACCATATATTTT.